The rows below give T cell receptor beta chains drawn from one sample of a study of shared clonotypes between healthy human individuals. Data came from immunoSEQ multiplex PCR; TCRdb stores just in-frame clones and leaves some out. The repertoire consists of about half a million clones, with about four fifths occurring once and the leading ten covering 13%. Specimen: PBMCs. The receptors were sampled from a woman in her thirties or forties in good health. Some clones in this sample may be carry-over from other donors' samples. Each CDR3 is given with its conserved first and last residue. The D gene is left open where the match is weak. Expanded clones get a size class; other rows say once, few or many, or leave the size out.

v_gene	d_gene	abundance	j_gene	CDR3aa	CDR3nt
TRBV11-2	TRBD2	-	TRBJ2-3	CASSLDRTSGREGTQYF	TGTGCCAGCAGCTTAGACCGGACTAGCGGACGGGAGGGTACGCAGTATTTT
TRBV7-2	TRBD1	-	TRBJ1-2	CASSQGGADYGYTF	TGTGCCAGCAGCCAGGGGGGCGCAGACTATGGCTACACCTTC
TRBV18	TRBD1	-	TRBJ1-5	CASSPTGSGNQPQHF	TGTGCCAGCTCACCGACAGGGAGTGGCAATCAGCCCCAGCATTTT
TRBV28	-	many	TRBJ1-2	CASRTDGGYGYTF	TGTGCCAGCAGAACCGACGGCGGGTATGGCTACACCTTC
TRBV11-3	TRBD1	-	TRBJ1-2	CASSFLPDRAYGYTF	TGTGCCAGCAGCTTCCTCCCAGACAGGGCCTATGGCTACACCTTC
TRBV2	-	few	TRBJ2-5	CASSTDKQETQYF	TGTGCCAGCAGTACCGACAAGCAAGAGACCCAGTACTTC
TRBV10-3	TRBD1	-	TRBJ2-3	CAISEQGEDTQYF	TGTGCCATCAGTGAACAGGGGGAAGATACGCAGTATTTT
TRBV6-4	-	-	TRBJ2-2	CASSNSLNTGELFF	TGTGCCAGCAGTAACAGCTTGAACACCGGGGAGCTGTTTTTT
TRBV30	TRBD2	-	TRBJ2-3	CAWSVRGLSGSPDTQYF	TGTGCCTGGAGTGTAAGGGGGTTGAGCGGGAGCCCAGATACGCAGTATTTT
TRBV28	-	-	TRBJ2-7	CASSPWGSASYEQYF	TGTGCCAGCAGTCCCTGGGGCAGCGCCTCCTACGAGCAGTACTTC
TRBV7-8	TRBD2	-	TRBJ2-7	CASSPRGGGRGGKQYF	TGTGCCAGCAGCCCCCGGGGAGGCGGGAGGGGGGGCAAGCAGTACTTC
TRBV11-2	-	-	TRBJ2-7	CASSLITSYEQYF	TGTGCCAGCAGCTTAATAACGTCCTACGAGCAGTACTTC
TRBV30	-	-	TRBJ2-2	CAWSLNTGELFF	TGTGCCTGGAGCCTGAACACCGGGGAGCTGTTTTTT
TRBV28	-	-	TRBJ2-5	CASSLMGVVQETQYF	TGTGCCAGCAGTTTGATGGGGGTTGTCCAAGAGACCCAGTACTTC
TRBV10-3	-	-	TRBJ2-5	CAISAPGDETQYF	TGTGCCATCAGTGCCCCGGGGGATGAGACCCAGTACTTC
TRBV15	-	once	TRBJ2-3	CATSNLDGGGTDTQYF	TGTGCCACCAGCAATTTGGACGGCGGAGGCACAGATACGCAGTATTTT
TRBV7-9	-	-	TRBJ2-5	CASSTGHGEETQYF	TGTGCCAGCAGCACAGGACACGGCGAAGAGACCCAGTACTTC
TRBV5-1	TRBD2	few	TRBJ2-2	CASSLYGGGRVTGELFF	TGCGCCAGCAGCTTGTATGGCGGGGGGCGAGTCACCGGGGAGCTGTTTTTT
TRBV5-1	-	-	TRBJ2-3	CASSLRGTRTDTQYF	TGCGCCAGCAGCTTGAGGGGAACGAGGACAGATACGCAGTATTTT
TRBV29-1	-	-	TRBJ1-2	CSVEFNYGYTF	TGCAGCGTTGAATTCAACTATGGCTACACCTTC
TRBV7-9	-	once	TRBJ1-4	CATTDNRGEKLFF	TGTGCCACTACCGATAATAGGGGAGAAAAACTGTTTTTT
TRBV4-2	-	-	TRBJ2-3	CASRGPPTDTQYF	TGTGCCAGCAGAGGGCCGCCCACAGATACGCAGTATTTT
TRBV5-5	-	-	TRBJ2-3	CASSLALVHTDTQYF	TGTGCCAGCAGCTTGGCATTGGTTCACACAGATACGCAGTATTTT
TRBV7-2	-	-	TRBJ2-2	CASSYTGEGTGELFF	TGTGCCAGCAGCTACACAGGGGAGGGCACCGGGGAGCTGTTTTTT
TRBV7-3	-	once	TRBJ2-1	CASSLVLGGYNEQFF	TGTGCCAGCAGCTTAGTTCTCGGAGGTTACAATGAGCAGTTCTTC
TRBV5-1	TRBD2	few	TRBJ2-3	CASSVRGTSPTRTDTQYF	TGCGCCAGCAGCGTACGAGGGACTAGCCCTACCCGCACAGATACGCAGTATTTT